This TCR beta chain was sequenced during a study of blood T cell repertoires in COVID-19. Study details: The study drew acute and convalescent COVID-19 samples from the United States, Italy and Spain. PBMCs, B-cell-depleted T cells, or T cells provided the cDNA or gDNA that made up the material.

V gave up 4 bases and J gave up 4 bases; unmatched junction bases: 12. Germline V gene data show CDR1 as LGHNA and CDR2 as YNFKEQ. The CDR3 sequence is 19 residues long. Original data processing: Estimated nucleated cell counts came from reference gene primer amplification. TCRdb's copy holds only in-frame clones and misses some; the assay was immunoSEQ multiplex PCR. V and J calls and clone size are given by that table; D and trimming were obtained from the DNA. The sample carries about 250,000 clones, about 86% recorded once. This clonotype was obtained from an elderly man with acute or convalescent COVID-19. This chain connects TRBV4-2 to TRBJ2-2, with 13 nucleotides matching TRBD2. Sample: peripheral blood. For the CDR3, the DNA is TGTGCCAGCAGCCTAATCCCTTGGACTAGCGGGAGTGGCACCGGGGAGCTGTTTTTT. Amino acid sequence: CASSLIPWTSGSGTGELFF.